The 29 T cell receptor beta chains presented below share a single source sample, sequenced in a study of cytomegalovirus exposure and HLA in healthy donors. The PCR contained 60 Vbeta and 13 Jbeta primers. Using immunoSEQ multiplex PCR, the repertoire was profiled, and TCRdb retains in-frame clones only, with some absent. This table holds some 130,000 clones. Sequencing was done on a sample of PBMCs. Source of these receptors: an older woman in good health and CMV-seronegative.

The chain couples TRBV18 to TRBJ1-1; 9 bases are a match to TRBD1. CDR3 length equals 16 residues. From germline, CDR1 is KGHSH and CDR2 LQKENI. Losses at the gene ends were 1 base for V and 4 bases for J; bases not matched to a gene: 7. CDR3 sequence reads: CASSPQKQGATTEAFF. The CDR3, as DNA: TGTGCCAGCTCACCACAGAAACAGGGGGCGACCACTGAAGCTTTCTTT.

The chain is built from TRBV7-2 and TRBJ1-2; D possibly corresponds to TRBD1 (5 bases). The V gene's germline CDR1 is SGHTA and CDR2 FQGNSA. This CDR3 has 15 residues. Trimming removed 1 base at V and 0 bases at J, with 9 bases between. CDR3 amino acids: CASSLVQDPNYGYTF. DNA of the CDR3: TGTGCCAGCAGCTTAGTACAGGATCCTAACTATGGCTACACCTTC.

The CDR3 bases are TGTGCCAGCAGCCAATCAAGGGGGGGGCCCGGGGAGCTGTTTTTT. This sequence encodes CASSQSRGGPGELFF. The chain links TRBV6-6 to TRBJ2-2, with TRBD2 as a possible D gene (7 bases). The CDR3 runs 15 residues. The V gene's germline CDR1 is MNHNY and CDR2 SVGAGI (reference sequence). Trimming removed 6 bases at V and 6 bases at J, with 17 bases between.

CDR3 loop: CASSDRGEGNTEAFF. DNA of the CDR3: TGCGCCAGCAGCGACCGGGGGGAGGGTAACACTGAAGCTTTCTTT. V and J are TRBV5-1 and TRBJ1-1; maybe TRBD1 (5 bases). Germline V gives CDR1 SGHRS, CDR2 YFSETQ. The CDR3 is made up of 15 amino acids. Trimming left V 4 bases short and J 2 bases short, with 15 bases between. Full variable domain (rest looked up from reference TRBV5-1 and TRBJ1-1): KAGVTQTPRYLIKTRGQQVTLSCSPISGHRSVSWYQQTPGQGLQFLFEYFSETQRNKGNFPGRFSGRQFSNSRSEMNVSTLELGDSALYLCASSDRGEGNTEAFFGQGTRLTVV.

The V gene is TRBV28, the J gene TRBJ2-7, with 7 bases that match TRBD1. CDR1 MDHEN and CDR2 SYDVKM come from the germline V gene. Trimming took 8 bases from V and 2 from J; bases not matched to a gene: 9. This CDR3 is built from 14 residues. The CDR3 bases are TGTGCCAGCGCAAGGACAGGACGAACCTACGAGCAGTACTTC. Its translation: CASARTGRTYEQYF.

This chain links TRBV5-1 with TRBJ2-4; possible D gene TRBD1, 5 bases. CDR3 length: 15 amino acids. Germline values: CDR1 SGHRS, CDR2 YFSETQ. V shed 0 bases and J shed 1 base, with 8 bases lying between them. The CDR3 sequence: CASSLAPGAKNIQYF. For the CDR3, the DNA is TGCGCCAGCAGCTTGGCACCAGGGGCCAAAAACATTCAGTACTTC.

The V gene is TRBV4-1, the J gene TRBJ1-2; TRBD1 matches at 9 bases. CDR3 length equals 17 residues. The ends lost 1 base at V and 6 bases at J; junction bases unmatched: 12. Germline CDR1 MGHRA, CDR2 YSYEKL. CDR3 region: CASSQGGRGRTGDGYTF. The CDR3 DNA is TGCGCCAGCAGCCAAGGGGGCCGTGGTAGGACAGGGGATGGCTACACCTTC.

CDR3 coding DNA: TGTGCCAGCAGCTATTTCCAGGGGGCGCGGGGCTACGAGCAGTACTTC. This gives the protein CASSYFQGARGYEQYF. The J gene is TRBJ2-7, the V gene TRBV5-8, with 8 bases lining up with TRBD1. The V gene's germline CDR1 is SGHTS and CDR2 YDEGEE. The length of the CDR3 is 16 residues. Trimming at V came to 3 bases and at J to 3 bases, leaving 11 bases not matched to a gene.

The rearrangement uses TRBV2 and TRBJ1-1; TRBD1 might be the D (6 bases). In germline, CDR1 is SNHLY, CDR2 FYNNEI. V shed 9 bases and J shed 1 base, with 12 bases lying between them. This CDR3 comprises 13 residues. CDR3 loop: CARKGGGNTEAFF. The CDR3 DNA follows: TGTGCCAGGAAAGGGGGGGGGAACACTGAAGCTTTCTTT.

The chain recombines TRBV19 with TRBJ2-2, with 13 nucleotides matching TRBD2. Germline V gene lookup returns CDR1 LNHDA and CDR2 SQIVND (reference sequence). V shed 3 bases, J shed 3 bases, and the junction held 7 bases outside the gene matches. This CDR3 has 18 residues. CDR3 sequence reads: CASSIPLAGGPDTGELFF. The CDR3 region has the DNA TGTGCCAGTAGTATCCCACTAGCGGGAGGGCCAGACACCGGGGAGCTGTTTTTT.

The rearrangement joins TRBV19 to TRBJ2-6, with 7 positions matching TRBD2. CDR3 length: 14 amino acids. Unmatched junction bases numbered 0, after V lost 6 bases and J lost 1 base. In germline, CDR1 is LNHDA, CDR2 SQIVND (reference sequence). In DNA, the CDR3 is TGTGCCAGTAGAGCGGGGTCTGGGGCCAACGTCCTGACTTTC. Amino acids: CASRAGSGANVLTF.

This chain joins TRBV6-6 and TRBJ1-2; 7 nucleotides match TRBD1. The CDR3 covers 15 residues. V shed 2 bases, J shed 4 bases, and the junction held 7 bases outside the gene matches. CDR1 is MNHNY, CDR2 SVGAGI, per germline (reference sequence). CDR3 coding DNA: TGTGCCAGCAGTTACAAAACCGGGACAGCCTATGGCTACACCTTC. Translated, it gives CASSYKTGTAYGYTF.

The rearrangement uses TRBV19 and TRBJ2-1; 9 nucleotides line up with TRBD2. Looked up from germline, CDR1 is LNHDA and CDR2 is SQIVND (reference sequence). The J segment lost 5 bases and the V segment lost 7 bases, leaving 6 bases of the junction unmatched. CDR3 length: 14 amino acids. CDR3 sequence (DNA): TGTGCCAGTACCCCTAGCGGGATGAACAATGAGCAGTTCTTC. Its protein is CASTPSGMNNEQFF.

The rearrangement joins TRBV27 to TRBJ2-7, with 9 nucleotides matching TRBD2. The CDR3 extends over 14 amino acids. With V trimmed by 6 bases and J by 1 base, 4 bases remained unmatched. Germline V lookup: CDR1 MNHEY, CDR2 SMNVEV (reference sequence). CDR3 amino acids: CASRVSGGSYEQYF. The DNA of the CDR3 is TGTGCCAGCAGGGTTAGCGGGGGATCCTACGAGCAGTACTTC.

For this clone: The same CDR3 can be traced to other DNA sequences in this sample. The rearrangement links TRBV18 to TRBJ1-1; no clear D. Germline V gene lookup returns CDR1 KGHSH and CDR2 LQKENI. The CDR3 sequence is 14 residues long. Trimming took 3 bases from V and 1 from J, leaving 9 bases between them. Here the CDR3 DNA reads TGTGCCAGCTCACCTTCCAGAGGGAACACTGAAGCTTTCTTT. Amino acids: CASSPSRGNTEAFF. The entire variable domain, with the rest obtained from reference TRBV18 and TRBJ1-1, is as follows: NAGVMQNPRHLVRRRGQEARLRCSPMKGHSHVYWYRQLPEEGLKFMVYLQKENIIDESGMPKERFSAEFPKEGPSILRIQQVVRGDSAAYFCASSPSRGNTEAFFGQGTRLTVV.

The V call is TRBV18, the J call TRBJ1-1; 9 nucleotides align to TRBD1. Germline CDR1 and CDR2: KGHSH and LQKENI. The CDR3 totals 13 residues. V trimming: 6 bases; J trimming: 3 bases; junction bases outside the gene matches: 2. CDR3 DNA sequence: TGTGCCAGCTCTAGGGACAGGGACACTGAAGCTTTCTTT. It is translated as CASSRDRDTEAFF.

The rearrangement joins TRBV7-8 to TRBJ2-5; 11 nucleotides match TRBD2. Trimming cost V 1 base and J 4 bases; bases outside gene matches: 2. In germline, CDR1 is SGHVS, CDR2 FQNEAQ. The CDR3 covers 15 residues. The chain's CDR3 is CASSLDGTSGETQYF. The CDR3 DNA reads as TGTGCCAGCAGCTTAGACGGGACTAGCGGAGAGACCCAGTACTTC.

The chain links TRBV7-8 to TRBJ1-5; 9 bases match TRBD1. CDR3 length: 18 amino acids. The V gene end was trimmed by 3 bases and the J gene end by 4 bases; junction bases not matched to a gene: 13. Per germline, CDR1 SGHVS and CDR2 FQNEAQ. The CDR3 region is CASSLLPTGGAGNQPQHF. The CDR3 DNA is TGTGCCAGCAGCTTGTTGCCTACAGGGGGCGCTGGGAATCAGCCCCAGCATTTT.

The chain employs TRBV28 and TRBJ2-1; 8 nucleotides line up with TRBD1. Germline trimming cut 10 bases from V and 5 bases from J; bases unmatched to any gene: 10. Germline-derived CDR1 and CDR2 are MDHEN and SYDVKM. There are 14 residues in the CDR3. CDR3: CAINDRGLDNEQFF. The DNA of the CDR3 is TGTGCCATCAACGACAGGGGACTCGACAATGAGCAGTTCTTC.

The rearrangement links TRBV2 to TRBJ2-1; the match to TRBD1 covers 10 bases. Germline CDR1 reads SNHLY; CDR2 reads FYNNEI. This CDR3 has 19 residues. J was trimmed by 3 bases and V by 8 bases; bases with no gene match: 19. The CDR3 bases are TGTGCCAGCTGCCGGGACAGGGGTCCGCTGGGTCTCGACTACAATGAGCAGTTCTTC. Translating gives CASCRDRGPLGLDYNEQFF. The entire variable domain, with the rest obtained from reference TRBV2 and TRBJ2-1, is as follows: EPEVTQTPSHQVTQMGQEVILRCVPISNHLYFYWYRQILGQKVEFLVSFYNNEISEKSEIFDDQFSVERPDGSNFTLKIRSTKLEDSAMYFCASCRDRGPLGLDYNEQFFGPGTRLTVL.

The gene calls are TRBV25-1 and TRBJ2-7; a weak D match, TRBD2 (5 bases). CDR3 size: 14 residues. Germline assignment: CDR1 MGHDK and CDR2 SYGVNS. V was clipped by 3 bases and J by 3 bases, with 12 bases between them. The CDR3 DNA is TGTGCCAGCAGTGACCCCCTCGGGGACTACGAGCAGTACTTC. Translating it yields CASSDPLGDYEQYF.

This chain uses TRBV15 with TRBJ1-3, with D unclear. This CDR3 contains 16 residues. CDR1 and CDR2 (germline): LNHNV, YYDKDF (reference sequence). V shed 0 bases and J shed 0 bases, with 9 bases lying between them. The CDR3 spells CATSRDTTNSGNTIYF. The DNA for the CDR3 is TGTGCCACCAGCAGAGATACAACTAACTCTGGAAACACCATATATTTT.

V usage is TRBV28 and J usage is TRBJ2-7, with a tentative D call TRBD1 (5 bases). CDR3 length equals 14 residues. Trimming took 5 bases from V and 2 from J, leaving 13 bases between them. Germline assignment: CDR1 MDHEN and CDR2 SYDVKM. The CDR3 DNA reads as TGTGCCAGCAGTCGGCAGGACATCCCCTACGAGCAGTACTTC. Amino acids: CASSRQDIPYEQYF. Full variable domain (missing parts from reference TRBV28 and TRBJ2-7): DVKVTQSSRYLVKRTGEKVFLECVQDMDHENMFWYRQDPGLGLRLIYFSYDVKMKEKGDIPEGYSVSREKKERFSLILESASTNQTSMYLCASSRQDIPYEQYFGPGTRLTVT.

The chain links TRBV5-1 to TRBJ1-1; no firm D call. This CDR3 is 15 amino acids long. The V end was cut by 5 bases, the J end by 0 bases, with 14 bases between. The germline V gene has CDR1 SGHRS and CDR2 YFSETQ. CDR3: CASSMDRHMNTEAFF. CDR3 DNA: TGCGCCAGCAGTATGGATAGACATATGAACACTGAAGCTTTCTTT.

V gene TRBV28 combines with J gene TRBJ2-7; D may be TRBD1 (6 bases). The germline CDR1 and CDR2 sequences are MDHEN and SYDVKM. Trimming cost V 6 bases and J 1 base, with 10 bases left between them. This CDR3 spans 13 amino acids. This CDR3 reads CASRTTGSYEQYF. CDR3 coding DNA: TGTGCCAGCAGAACGACAGGATCCTACGAGCAGTACTTC.

This chain joins TRBV29-1 and TRBJ2-7; a weak D match, TRBD1 (6 bases). Germline V gene data show CDR1 as SQVTM and CDR2 as ANQGSEA. Between the trimmed V and J ends, which lost 3 bases and 4 bases, there was a span of 13 bases. This CDR3 is 13 amino acids long. CDR3 nucleotides: TGCAGCGTTGAGGTGGGGCAGGGGTACGAGCAGTACTTC. It codes for CSVEVGQGYEQYF.

The rearrangement uses TRBV10-3 and TRBJ1-5, with TRBD1 as a possible D gene (6 bases). V was clipped by 0 bases and J by 1 base, with 7 bases between them. Germline assignment: CDR1 ENHRY and CDR2 SYGVKD. The CDR3 consists of 15 residues. In DNA, the CDR3 is TGTGCCATCAGTGAGTCGGACAGCAGCAATCAGCCCCAGCATTTT. It is translated as CAISESDSSNQPQHF.

The chain is built from TRBV27 and TRBJ2-1, with TRBD2 matching over 8 bases. Germline-derived CDR1 and CDR2 are MNHEY and SMNVEV (reference sequence). This CDR3 comprises 15 residues. Trimming took 5 bases from V and 9 from J; bases not matched to a gene: 12. DNA for the CDR3: TGTGCCAGCAGTCTCCTTAGCGGGGCTTTTGGTGAGCAGTTCTTC. The encoded protein is CASSLLSGAFGEQFF.

This rearrangement joins TRBV4-1 to TRBJ2-7, with TRBD1 identical over 9 bases. The junction had 15 bases not matched to a gene; V was cut back by 3 bases and J by 0 bases. From germline, CDR1 is MGHRA and CDR2 YSYEKL. The CDR3 consists of 19 residues. This CDR3 reads CASSHPRDRAVLSSYEQYF. CDR3 bases: TGCGCCAGCAGCCATCCCCGGGACAGGGCCGTACTAAGCTCCTACGAGCAGTACTTC.